This T cell receptor beta chain is drawn from a study of T cell changes during pregnancy in multiple sclerosis (dated by TCRdb to the late 2010s). Regarding the study in general: Changes in the T cell repertoire over the course of pregnancy were examined in this study in women with multiple sclerosis.

Counted from cysteine to phenylalanine, this CDR3 has 16 amino acids. Only CDR3 DNA remains: 48 bases, in frame from the first base. CDR1 and CDR2, per the germline V gene, are SGHVS and FQNEAQ. The germline ends are 20 bases apart after V is trimmed by 5 bases and J by 3 bases. Libraries came from the immunoSEQ multiplex PCR assay. TCRdb's version of the immuneACCESS table is confined to in-frame rearrangements and falls short of the full clone set. An unresolved V gene accounts for under half of the shortfall where checked; the remainder is of unknown origin. In this sample the table shows some 93,000 clones, 85% to 95% of which occur a single time. The top ten hold 2% to 2.5% of the sample. In the case of this clone: What antigen it recognizes has not been identified. Base qualities are missing; no much larger clone stands one base away.

The input for sequencing was peripheral blood, taken after pregnancy. The chain couples TRBV7-8 to TRBJ2-7; TRBD1 is perhaps the D gene, given 6 matching bases. This TCR was sampled from a female donor with multiple sclerosis, enrolled in a pregnancy study. In nucleotides, the sequence is TGTGCCAGCAGCAAAAGTTCACAGGGAGCCCTCTACGAGCAGTACTTC. Its amino acids are CASSKSSQGALYEQYF. When the CDR3 is completed using the reference TRBV7-8 and TRBJ2-7 genes on either side, the full variable domain is GAGVSQSPRYKVAKRGQDVALRCDPISGHVSLFWYQQALGQGPEFLTYFQNEAQLDKSGLPSDRFFAERPEGSVSTLKIQRTQQEDSAVYLCASSKSSQGALYEQYFGPGTRLTVT.